This entry lists 5 T cell receptor beta chains sequenced from one sample in a study of blood T cell repertoires in COVID-19. Profiled with immunoSEQ multiplex PCR; TCRdb holds only in-frame clones, not every one. The sample records 200,000 to 300,000 clones, approximately 88% being singletons. Specimen: PBMCs or T cells enriched from blood (not recorded which). These receptors all stem from a woman aged 40 to 55 who had been exposed to COVID-19.

Here the CDR3 DNA reads TGTGCCAGCACCCAGGGGCGAGTAGCGGGAGGAGATACGCAGTATTTT. Its translation is CASTQGRVAGGDTQYF. This chain connects TRBV4-2 to TRBJ2-3; 10 nucleotides agree with TRBD2. This CDR3 has 16 amino acids. The trim removed 7 bases at V and 5 bases at J, leaving 12 bases unmatched. The germline gives CDR1 LGHNA, CDR2 YNFKEQ.

This clone was detected only a few times. This chain joins TRBV9 and TRBJ1-1; 8 bases are a match to TRBD1. Germline CDR1 is SGDLS and CDR2 is YYNGEE. The CDR3 contains 16 residues. After removal of 0 bases from V and 5 bases from J, the junction contained 9 bases not matched to a gene. CDR3 in amino acids: CASSVAAQGAHTEAFF. In DNA form, the CDR3 reads TGTGCCAGCAGCGTAGCTGCCCAGGGGGCGCATACTGAAGCTTTCTTT. Based on the CDR3 plus reference TRBV9 and TRBJ1-1, the full variable domain is DSGVTQTPKHLITATGQRVTLRCSPRSGDLSVYWYQQSLDQGLQFLIQYYNGEERAKGNILERFSAQQFPDLHSELNLSSLELGDSALYFCASSVAAQGAHTEAFFGQGTRLTVV.

The chain recombines TRBV5-1 with TRBJ1-3, with D possibly being TRBD1 (5 bases). This CDR3 is built from 13 residues. V lost 5 bases and J lost 4, with 10 bases in between. Germline assignment: CDR1 SGHRS and CDR2 YFSETQ. The chain's CDR3 is CASSWGSGNTIYF. CDR3 sequence (DNA): TGCGCCAGCAGTTGGGGCTCGGGAAACACCATATATTTT.

In this sample, this clone turned up once. The chain uses TRBV11-3 and TRBJ2-4; 9 bases map to TRBD1. Germline loops: CDR1 SGHNT, CDR2 YENEEA. The V segment lost 5 bases and the J segment 7 bases; nucleotides outside the gene matches: 6. The CDR3 sequence is 14 residues long. The CDR3 sequence is CASSRWDRENIQYF. The DNA of the CDR3 is TGTGCCAGCAGCCGCTGGGACAGGGAGAACATTCAGTACTTC.

The V call is TRBV19, the J call TRBJ2-2; 7 positions match TRBD1. V shed 8 bases and J 3 bases; nucleotides not matched to a gene: 3. The CDR3 loop spans 13 amino acids. CDR1 is LNHDA, CDR2 SQIVND, per germline (reference sequence). CDR3 sequence: CASRGQYTGELFF. The DNA for the CDR3 is TGTGCCAGTCGGGGACAGTACACCGGGGAGCTGTTTTTT.